Listed below are T cell receptor beta chains from one sample, sequenced in a study of response to subunit inactivated influenza vaccine. TCRdb itself ran the RT-PCR reads through MiXCR, one entry per CDR3 protein. The profile shows about 650,000 distinct CDR3 sequences, about a sixth of them singletons. Sequencing used PBMCs from blood, obtained 11 to 12 days after vaccination. Source of these receptors: a man aged 50-60 years who received an inactivated influenza vaccine. CDR3s include the opening cysteine and the closing phenylalanine or tryptophan. D genes are given only for firm matches. The size entry is marked missing in some rows and otherwise reads once, few, many or a size class.

CDR3 DNA	CDR3 protein	J gene	D gene	V gene	clone size
TGTGCCAGCAAGTGGGGACAGGGTACAGATACGCAGTATTTT	CASKWGQGTDTQYF	TRBJ2-3	TRBD1	TRBV2	-
TGTGCCAGCAGCCAATCCGGGACAGGCTATGGCTACACCTTC	CASSQSGTGYGYTF	TRBJ1-2	TRBD1	TRBV3-1	-
TGTGCCAGCAGTTTTGCTGGTTTAAGCGAAGCTTTCTTT	CASSFAGLSEAFF	TRBJ1-1	-	TRBV12-3/TRBV12-4	-
TGTGCCTGGAGTTCACAGGGAACAGATACGCAGTATTTT	CAWSSQGTDTQYF	TRBJ2-3	-	TRBV30	few
TGTGCCAGCAGCTCGACGAGAGGCCCGCAGGGCTACAATGAGCAGTTCTTC	CASSSTRGPQGYNEQFF	TRBJ2-1	-	TRBV11-2	few
TGTGCCACCAGTGAACAGGGCTTTCCAGATACGCAGTATTTT	CATSEQGFPDTQYF	TRBJ2-3	-	TRBV24-1	-
TGTGCCAGCAGTTGGGGGGTCGAGGAGACCCAGTACTTC	CASSWGVEETQYF	TRBJ2-5	-	TRBV28	few
TGTGCCAGCAGTTTGGGAGGGGTCGGGAACACTGAAGCTTTCTTT	CASSLGGVGNTEAFF	TRBJ1-1	-	TRBV28	-
TGTGCCAGCAGCTCGGACAGGAAATATGGCTACACCTTC	CASSSDRKYGYTF	TRBJ1-2	TRBD1	TRBV14	few
TGCAGCGTTGAGACAGGGGCGAGGGAGCAGTACTTC	CSVETGAREQYF	TRBJ2-7	TRBD1	TRBV29-1	few
TGTGCCAGCAGTTTCCCGGGGGGAGCGGACACCGGGGAGCTGTTTTTT	CASSFPGGADTGELFF	TRBJ2-2	TRBD2	TRBV12-3/TRBV12-4	few
TGCAGTGCTAGAGATAACAGGGAGACCCAGTACTTC	CSARDNRETQYF	TRBJ2-5	-	TRBV20-1	-
TGTGCCAGCAGTCAAGGACAGGGGGGATTCTACGAGCAGTACTTC	CASSQGQGGFYEQYF	TRBJ2-7	TRBD1	TRBV12-3/TRBV12-4	few
TGTGCCAGCAGCTTAGGTGGGGCAGGACTACTGTTTTTT	CASSLGGAGLLFF	TRBJ1-4	-	TRBV7-9	-
TGTGCCAGCAGCGTAGCTTGGGGGGCCCAAGAGACCCAGTACTTC	CASSVAWGAQETQYF	TRBJ2-5	-	TRBV9	-
TGCAGTGCTAGAGTCGGCGGGGTCAATGAGCAGTTCTTC	CSARVGGVNEQFF	TRBJ2-1	-	TRBV20-1	-
TGTGCCTGGAAAAAAAAGGAGAACCACTGGATTCAGTACTTC	CAWKKKENHWIQYF	TRBJ2-4	-	TRBV30	-
TGCGCCAGCAGCCAAGATAGTTGGACTAGCCCGGTACGGGGGCAGTTCTTC	CASSQDSWTSPVRGQFF	TRBJ2-1	TRBD2	TRBV4-3	few
TGTGCCAGCTCACCACCAGGGGACAGTAGCTCTGGGGCCAACGTCCTGACTTTC	CASSPPGDSSSGANVLTF	TRBJ2-6	TRBD1	TRBV18	-
TGTGCCATTTCAGACGGATTAAAAGAGACCCAGTACTTC	CAISDGLKETQYF	TRBJ2-5	-	TRBV10-3	-
TGTGCCAGCAGTTACTGGCTAGCGGGAGCCGCGGATGAGCAGTTCTTC	CASSYWLAGAADEQFF	TRBJ2-1	TRBD2	TRBV6-2/TRBV6-3	-
TGTGCCAGCAGAGGAGGCGGGTTTAAAGTCTCCTACAATGAGCAGTTCTTC	CASRGGGFKVSYNEQFF	TRBJ2-1	-	TRBV12-3/TRBV12-4	-
TGCGCCAGCAGTGATCCGCCAGGGTCTTCGGGGGAGCAGTACTTC	CASSDPPGSSGEQYF	TRBJ2-7	-	TRBV10-2	few
TGTGCCCTCATCGGAACCCGGGCCGGGGAGCTGTTTTTT	CALIGTRAGELFF	TRBJ2-2	-	TRBV7-9	few
TGCAATGCCACTAGCGGGGGCTCCTACGAGCAGTACTTC	CNATSGGSYEQYF	TRBJ2-7	TRBD2	TRBV20-1	-
TGTGCCAGCAAGACTTTTAACCGCCGGACTAGTTCTAAGAACCACCTTGTCACAGATACGCAGTATTTT	CASKTFNRRTSSKNHLVTDTQYF	TRBJ2-3	-	TRBV5-2	-
TGTGCCAGCAGCCAAAAGGGGGCCAGCTCTGGAAACACCATATATTTT	CASSQKGASSGNTIYF	TRBJ1-3	TRBD1	TRBV3-1	few
TGTGCCAGCAGCTATGCAGGGAGCTTGGGTCAGCCCCAGCATTTT	CASSYAGSLGQPQHF	TRBJ1-5	-	TRBV7-9	few
TGCAGTGCTAGAGACGGGACTAGCAAGGAGACCCAGTACTTC	CSARDGTSKETQYF	TRBJ2-5	TRBD2	TRBV20-1	-
TGTGCCAGCAGTCGGTCTAGCGGGAGGGCTTACAATGAGCAGTTCTTC	CASSRSSGRAYNEQFF	TRBJ2-1	TRBD2	TRBV6-2/TRBV6-3	many
TGTGCCAGCAGCGTTAGGGGGGATACGCAGTATTTT	CASSVRGDTQYF	TRBJ2-3	-	TRBV9	many
TGCAGTGCTAGGGATCCGGGACAGCCCAATCAGCCCCAGCATTTT	CSARDPGQPNQPQHF	TRBJ1-5	TRBD1	TRBV20-1	many
TGTGCCAGCAGCTTAAGGACTACTCCCTCCTACGAGCAGTACTTC	CASSLRTTPSYEQYF	TRBJ2-7	-	TRBV7-2	-
TGTGCCAGCAGTTACTCGGTAGCGGGCGGCTCCTACAATGAGCAGTTCTTC	CASSYSVAGGSYNEQFF	TRBJ2-1	TRBD2	TRBV6-2/TRBV6-3	few
TGCGCCTCCTCGGGGGGGTCGGGGGAGACCCAGTACTTC	CASSGGSGETQYF	TRBJ2-5	TRBD2	TRBV4-3	few
TGTGCCAGCTCAGCGGATCTGGGAAACACCGGGGAGCTGTTTTTT	CASSADLGNTGELFF	TRBJ2-2	-	TRBV18	few
TGTGCCAGCATGCAGGGAGAGACCCAGTACTTC	CASMQGETQYF	TRBJ2-5	-	TRBV6-5	-
TGCAGTCCGGGACAGGGAAATTCACCCCTCCACTTT	CSPGQGNSPLHF	TRBJ1-6	TRBD1	TRBV20-1	few
TGTGCCATCAAAGGGACTAGCTATGAGCAGTTCTTC	CAIKGTSYEQFF	TRBJ2-1	TRBD2	TRBV10-3	-
TGTGCCACCAGTGACCCCCGGGAGGGGTACCAAGAGACCCAGTACTTC	CATSDPREGYQETQYF	TRBJ2-5	TRBD2	TRBV24-1	-
TGTGCCACCAGCAGAGATGGACTCAATTCACCCCTCCACTTT	CATSRDGLNSPLHF	TRBJ1-6	-	TRBV15	-
TGCAGTGCTAGCTCACTAGCGGGAGGGATCCCCTCCTACAATGAGCAGTTCTTC	CSASSLAGGIPSYNEQFF	TRBJ2-1	TRBD2	TRBV20-1	-
TGTGCCAGCAGCGCTCAGGGGGAGAAGACCCAGTACTTC	CASSAQGEKTQYF	TRBJ2-5	TRBD1	TRBV11-2	-
TGTGCCAGCAGGGGGACAAACATGAACACTGAAGCTTTCTTT	CASRGTNMNTEAFF	TRBJ1-1	-	TRBV12-3/TRBV12-4	few
TGTGCCAGCAGCGGACAGGGAGGGGATAACGAGCAGTACTTC	CASSGQGGDNEQYF	TRBJ2-7	-	TRBV2	-
TGTGCCAGCGCCGGGACAGGGAGGATGGCTAATGAAAAACTGTTTTTT	CASAGTGRMANEKLFF	TRBJ1-4	TRBD1	TRBV28	-
TGTGCCAGCAGCGCGGACAGGCAGTTCGACTTC	CASSADRQFDF	TRBJ2-5	TRBD1	TRBV7-9	few
TGCAGCGCCACACAGGGGGCTGGGGAGCTGTTTTTT	CSATQGAGELFF	TRBJ2-2	TRBD1	TRBV29-1	few
TGTGCCAGCAGCCCCAACGGACAGGGGCTTAATGAGCAGTTCTTC	CASSPNGQGLNEQFF	TRBJ2-1	TRBD1	TRBV7-2	-
TGCGCCAGCAGCTTAGAGGGGGGAGATACGCAGTATTTT	CASSLEGGDTQYF	TRBJ2-3	-	TRBV5-1	few
TGTGCCAGCAACCTCGCCGGGGAGGGAATAGCTGCCGAGCAGTACTTC	CASNLAGEGIAAEQYF	TRBJ2-7	TRBD2	TRBV5-6	-
TGTGCCAGCAGCCAATTCAACAGGGGAGCTGAGCAGTTCTTC	CASSQFNRGAEQFF	TRBJ2-1	TRBD1	TRBV3-1	many
TGTGCCTGGAGTGAGTACTGGAATGAGCAGTTCTTC	CAWSEYWNEQFF	TRBJ2-1	-	TRBV30	-
TGCGCCAGCAGCACGACAGGGGCGGATAATTCACCCCTCCACTTT	CASSTTGADNSPLHF	TRBJ1-6	TRBD1	TRBV5-1	few
TGTGCCAGCAGCGACGGAGCGCCTGTAACAGATACGCAGTATTTT	CASSDGAPVTDTQYF	TRBJ2-3	-	TRBV7-6	-
TGTGCCAGCAGGAGGGGCTCAGGGAATTCACCCCTCCACTTT	CASRRGSGNSPLHF	TRBJ1-6	-	TRBV6-1	-